The 13 T cell receptor beta chains below were found in one sample sequenced in a study of low-dose radiotherapy and immunotherapy resistance in tumors. Time point of the sample: after trial treatment. The treatment: LDRT plus nivolumab, ipilimumab, low-dose cyclophosphamide and aspirin (RACIN trial). Alpha and beta chains were covered, as first-strand cDNA relied on TRAV- and TRBV-specific primers. A roughly 20-cycle PCR with a constant-region primer and V-primer adapter amplified TCRs. TCRdb reanalysed the reads using MiXCR and keeps one entry per CDR3 protein. The sample lists some 100,000 distinct CDR3 sequences; roughly 20% were seen once. Sequencing used PBMCs, obtained after low-dose radiotherapy plus immunotherapy. The receptors shown here come from a male donor with prostate cancer.

This clonotype was counted at least ten times. This chain connects TRBV5-1 to TRBJ2-3; 7 bases agree with TRBD2. Trimming took 5 bases from V and 1 from J; bases not matched to a gene: 13. CDR1 and CDR2 from the germline V gene are SGHRS and YFSETQ. This CDR3 region has 17 residues. Here the CDR3 DNA reads TGCGCCAGCAGATCTGGGGAGGAGCGGGGAGGCACAGATACGCAGTATTTT. Translated, it gives CASRSGEERGGTDTQYF.

This clonotype was observed many times. The rearrangement links TRBV7-2 to TRBJ2-3; 14 bases map to TRBD2. CDR1 is SGHTA, CDR2 FQGNSA, per germline. Trimming cost V 4 bases and J 4 bases; bases outside gene matches: 1. The length of the CDR3 is 15 residues. In DNA, the CDR3 is TGTGCCAGCAGCTGGACTAGCGGGGGGTCAGATACGCAGTATTTT. It codes for CASSWTSGGSDTQYF.

Regarding this clonotype: A far bigger clonotype differs at one base, so this is likely a read error. This chain connects TRBV13 to TRBJ2-7, with D hard to call. CDR3 length: 13 residues. Germline CDR1 reads PRHDT; CDR2 reads FYEKMQ (reference sequence). Trimming pared 6 bases from V and 1 base from J, leaving 10 bases between. The CDR3 sequence: CASSDPASYEQYF. Written as DNA, the CDR3 is TGTGCCAGCAGTGATCCAGCATCCTACGAGCAGTACTTC.

This clonotype showed up many times. The V gene is TRBV29-1, the J gene TRBJ1-1; D remains ambiguous. Per germline, CDR1 SQVTM and CDR2 ANQGSEA. The germline V and J ends were trimmed by 4 bases and 1 base, with 10 bases remaining between them. This CDR3 is built from 13 residues. Here the CDR3 reads CSVARRGNTEAFF. For the CDR3, the DNA is TGCAGCGTTGCTCGGCGGGGGAACACTGAAGCTTTCTTT.

This clonotype occurred many times. The rearrangement uses TRBV7-3 and TRBJ1-1; D gene uncertain. In germline, CDR1 is SGHTA, CDR2 FQGTGA. Trimming shortened V by 2 bases and J by 2 bases, and 6 bases separated the two germline ends. This CDR3 has 13 amino acids. CDR3 nucleotides: TGTGCCAGCAGCTTACAGAGAAACACTGAAGCTTTCTTT. Translating gives CASSLQRNTEAFF.

This clonotype turned up a few times. This chain's CDR3 is CASSLAGGNTEAFF. CDR3 coding DNA: TGTGCCAGCAGCTTAGCAGGGGGCAACACTGAAGCTTTCTTT. The rearrangement uses TRBV13 and TRBJ1-1; 8 nucleotides align to TRBD1. The CDR3 runs 14 residues. Trimming at V came to 1 base and at J to 2 bases, leaving 0 bases not matched to a gene. The germline V gene encodes CDR1 PRHDT and CDR2 FYEKMQ (reference sequence).

At least ten counts were recorded for this clonotype. J is TRBJ2-1 and V is TRBV7-8, with 8 bases aligning to TRBD2. This CDR3 comprises 17 residues. Germline-derived CDR1 and CDR2 are SGHVS and FQNEAQ. Germline trimming cut 3 bases from V and 2 bases from J; bases unmatched to any gene: 9. CDR3 region: CASSFGPTSGPYNEQFF. The CDR3 DNA follows: TGTGCCAGCAGCTTTGGACCTACTAGCGGCCCCTACAATGAGCAGTTCTTC. Full variable domain (rest looked up from reference TRBV7-8 and TRBJ2-1): GAGVSQSPRYKVAKRGQDVALRCDPISGHVSLFWYQQALGQGPEFLTYFQNEAQLDKSGLPSDRFFAERPEGSVSTLKIQRTQQEDSAVYLCASSFGPTSGPYNEQFFGPGTRLTVL.

This clonotype has ten or more counts. The chain has TRBV13 and TRBJ2-2; possible D gene TRBD2, 6 bases. Trimming cost V 3 bases and J 5 bases, with 16 bases left between them. Germline V gene lookup returns CDR1 PRHDT and CDR2 FYEKMQ (reference sequence). The CDR3 is 16 amino acids. This chain's CDR3 is CASSLGPLEGTGELFF. CDR3 DNA sequence: TGTGCCAGCAGCTTGGGCCCCCTGGAGGGGACCGGGGAGCTGTTTTTT.

In its sample, this clonotype was seen many times. The V gene is TRBV11-2, the J gene TRBJ2-7; D is ambiguous. V lost 1 base and J 3 bases, leaving 10 bases between the germline ends. This CDR3 spans 14 amino acids. The germline V gene has CDR1 SGHAT and CDR2 FQNNGV. CDR3 sequence reads: CASSLAGKVYEQYF. The CDR3 nucleotides read TGTGCCAGCAGCTTAGCTGGGAAGGTCTACGAGCAGTACTTC.

This clonotype was counted ten times or more. This chain joins TRBV7-9 and TRBJ2-2; the D is unclear. This CDR3 spans 11 amino acids. Germline loops: CDR1 SEHNR, CDR2 FQNEAQ (reference sequence). Between the trimmed V and J ends, which lost 6 bases and 8 bases, there was a span of 7 bases. In DNA, the CDR3 is TGTGCCAGCAGAATAATGGGGGAGCTGTTTTTT. This codes for CASRIMGELFF. Together with reference TRBV7-9 and TRBJ2-2, the CDR3 gives the full variable domain: DTGVSQNPRHKITKRGQNVTFRCDPISEHNRLYWYRQTLGQGPEFLTYFQNEAQLEKSRLLSDRFSAERPKGSFSTLEIQRTEQGDSAMYLCASRIMGELFFGEGSRLTVL.

Points on this clonotype: A read error may be the cause here, since a much bigger clone is one base away. The CDR3 here is CSARESRTTSGGQLSNRQTQFF. DNA of the CDR3: TGCAGTGCTAGAGAGTCAAGGACGACTAGCGGGGGGCAACTTAGCAACAGGCAGACCCAGTTCTTC. This sequence joins TRBV20-1 and TRBJ2-1, with 13 bases lining up with TRBD2. J gave up 13 bases and V 0 bases, and 30 bases lay outside the gene matches. Germline V lookup: CDR1 DFQATT, CDR2 SNEGSKA (reference sequence). This CDR3 region has 22 residues.

This clonotype was observed at least ten times. This chain connects TRBV5-1 to TRBJ2-1; 9 nucleotides agree with TRBD1. The CDR3 sequence is 13 residues long. Germline lookup yields CDR1 SGHRS and CDR2 YFSETQ. The trim removed 0 bases at V and 12 bases at J, leaving 4 bases unmatched. The CDR3 DNA reads as TGCGCCAGCAGCTTGGAGCCGGGACAGGGGCAGTTCTTC. Protein: CASSLEPGQGQFF.

This clonotype was recorded many times. This sequence joins TRBV7-2 and TRBJ2-7; D not certain. The CDR3 runs to 11 residues. With 3 bases removed from V and 2 bases from J, the gap between germline ends came to 2 bases. Germline V CDR1 and CDR2: SGHTA, FQGNSA. CDR3 amino acids: CASSFTYEQYF. DNA of the CDR3: TGTGCCAGCAGCTTTACCTACGAGCAGTACTTC.